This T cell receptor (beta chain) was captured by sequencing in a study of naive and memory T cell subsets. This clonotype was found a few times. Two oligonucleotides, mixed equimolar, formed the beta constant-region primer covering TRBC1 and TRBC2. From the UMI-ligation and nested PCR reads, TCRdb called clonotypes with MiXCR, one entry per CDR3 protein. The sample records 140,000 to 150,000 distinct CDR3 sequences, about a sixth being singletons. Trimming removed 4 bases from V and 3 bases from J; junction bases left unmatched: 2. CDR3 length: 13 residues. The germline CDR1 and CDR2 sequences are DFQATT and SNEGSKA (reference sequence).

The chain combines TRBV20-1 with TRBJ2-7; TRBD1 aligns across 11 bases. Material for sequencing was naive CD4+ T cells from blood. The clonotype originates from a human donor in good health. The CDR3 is CSATGQGVYEQYF. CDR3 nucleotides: TGCAGTGCTACGGGACAGGGGGTCTACGAGCAGTACTTC.